This T cell receptor beta chain was identified during a study of cytotoxic CD8 clonotypes in ibrutinib-treated CLL. The V gene's germline CDR1 is MNHNS and CDR2 SASEGT. V was cut by 6 bases and J by 4 bases, with 10 bases left in between. This CDR3 is 12 amino acids long. Some clones are missing from TCRdb's copy, which holds only in-frame ones; the method was immunoSEQ multiplex PCR. The repertoire holds about 160,000 clones, with more than 75% as singletons. This chain links TRBV6-1 with TRBJ2-7; D is uncertain. The sequenced sample was PBMCs, obtained after 12 months of ibrutinib treatment. The TCR comes from a human donor with chronic lymphocytic leukemia. In nucleotides, the CDR3 is TGTGCCAGCAGAAAAGGGCAGTACGAGCAGTACTTC. Amino acid sequence: CASRKGQYEQYF.